This passage covers 17 T cell receptor beta chains from one sample sequenced in a study of blood T cell repertoires in COVID-19. Sequencing used immunoSEQ multiplex PCR; TCRdb keeps in-frame clones, though not all of them. The sample includes 100,000 or so clones, 85% to 90% of them seen just once. The sequenced sample consisted of peripheral blood. Every receptor here comes from a woman of 80 years or more with acute or convalescent COVID-19.

The chain employs TRBV5-4 and TRBJ2-7, with TRBD1 as a possible D gene (5 bases). Germline V gene lookup returns CDR1 SGHNT and CDR2 YYREEE (reference sequence). This CDR3 has 15 residues. The germline V and J ends were trimmed by 2 bases and 0 bases, with 12 bases remaining between them. The CDR3 is CASSLTGATSYEQYF. The CDR3 nucleotides are TGTGCCAGCAGCTTAACAGGCGCTACCTCCTACGAGCAGTACTTC.

The CDR3 sequence: CASSILWAKNIQYF. The CDR3 region has the DNA TGTGCCAGTAGTATACTATGGGCCAAAAACATTCAGTACTTC. This chain joins TRBV19 and TRBJ2-4; D unclear. Between the trimmed V and J ends, which lost 2 bases and 1 base, there was a span of 6 bases. Per the germline V gene, CDR1 is LNHDA and CDR2 is SQIVND (reference sequence). The length of the CDR3 is 14 residues.

This clone was counted once. V and J are TRBV28 and TRBJ1-4; the match to TRBD1 covers 9 bases. Germline V gene data show CDR1 as MDHEN and CDR2 as SYDVKM. The CDR3 sequence is 15 residues long. V was clipped by 6 bases and J by 7 bases; unmatched bases: 9. This CDR3 reads CASSQPGTGFEKLFF. The CDR3 DNA is TGTGCCAGCAGCCAGCCCGGGACAGGGTTTGAAAAACTGTTTTTT.

The sample holds one count of this clone. CDR3: CASSLVAGRTQYF. The DNA of the CDR3 is TGTGCCAGCAGCTTAGTTGCGGGAAGGACCCAGTACTTC. The chain employs TRBV11-2 and TRBJ2-5, with D tentatively TRBD2 (6 bases). CDR1 and CDR2 from the germline V gene are SGHAT and FQNNGV. This CDR3 region has 13 residues. V lost 1 base to trimming and J lost 7 bases, with 10 bases between them.

V is TRBV19 and J is TRBJ1-1; TRBD1 might be the D (5 bases). Germline CDR1 reads LNHDA; CDR2 reads SQIVND (reference sequence). With 7 bases removed from V and 4 bases from J, the gap between germline ends came to 19 bases. The CDR3 spans 15 residues. CDR3 region: CASMFGQQRVTEAFF. The CDR3 DNA reads as TGTGCCAGTATGTTTGGACAACAACGGGTCACTGAAGCTTTCTTT.

CDR3 amino acids: CASRDMGYGYTF. The CDR3 DNA follows: TGTGCCAGCAGGGACATGGGCTATGGCTACACCTTC. This chain links TRBV19 with TRBJ1-2; D is possibly TRBD1 (6 bases). This CDR3 is built from 12 residues. V was shortened by 9 bases and J by 4 bases, with 12 bases between the two germline ends. In germline, CDR1 is LNHDA, CDR2 SQIVND (reference sequence).

This clone was observed a single time. The gene calls are TRBV7-2 and TRBJ2-7; 7 bases agree with TRBD2. Germline CDR1 and CDR2: SGHTA and FQGNSA. V lost 2 bases, J lost 4 bases, and 14 bases stayed unmatched. This CDR3 region has 17 residues. As DNA, the CDR3 is TGTGCCAGCAGCTTATCTTCTCCAGGGAGGGTTGGGTACGAGCAGTACTTC. This translates into CASSLSSPGRVGYEQYF.

This chain joins TRBV20-1 and TRBJ2-5, with 7 bases aligning to TRBD2. V trimming: 5 bases; J trimming: 5 bases; junction bases outside the gene matches: 2. The CDR3 runs to 11 residues. In germline, CDR1 is DFQATT, CDR2 SNEGSKA (reference sequence). The CDR3 here is CSAGGVETQYF. In DNA, the CDR3 is TGCAGTGCTGGGGGGGTGGAGACCCAGTACTTC.

This clone was seen more than once but under ten times. This sequence joins TRBV4-1 and TRBJ2-2; the D gene is possibly TRBD2 (5 bases). V gave up 4 bases and J gave up 4 bases, with 13 bases separating them. The CDR3 length is 15 residues. Germline V gene sequence: CDR1 MGHRA, CDR2 YSYEKL. The CDR3 coding sequence is TGCGCCAGCAGCCCGGACTCTCAGGTCACCGGGGAGCTGTTTTTT. Protein sequence: CASSPDSQVTGELFF.

The chain links TRBV19 to TRBJ1-3, with 9 bases aligning to TRBD1. CDR3 length: 15 residues. From germline, CDR1 is LNHDA and CDR2 SQIVND (reference sequence). With V trimmed by 6 bases and J by 3 bases, 6 bases remained unmatched. The CDR3 reads CASRTGTGHGNTIYF. In DNA form, the CDR3 reads TGTGCCAGTAGAACCGGGACAGGGCATGGAAACACCATATATTTT.

CDR3 amino acids: CASSLTPSRGGNTEAFF. DNA of the CDR3: TGTGCCAGCAGCTTAACCCCTTCCCGGGGGGGGAACACTGAAGCTTTCTTT. V and J are TRBV11-2 and TRBJ1-1, with D perhaps matching TRBD1 (5 bases). The CDR3 spans 17 residues. V was trimmed by 2 bases and J by 1 base, leaving 17 bases between them. CDR1 and CDR2 from the germline V gene are SGHAT and FQNNGV.

The table lists this clone with a count of one. The chain couples TRBV9 to TRBJ1-2; unclear D gene. Germline lookup yields CDR1 SGDLS and CDR2 YYNGEE. This CDR3 region has 13 residues. The V gene lost 6 bases and the J gene lost 8 bases, with 17 bases spanning the gap. Here the CDR3 DNA reads TGTGCCAGCACCCGGAGCCCGGCTAACGGCTACACCTTC. It encodes CASTRSPANGYTF.

The rearrangement links TRBV9 to TRBJ1-2; the D gene is possibly TRBD1 (6 bases). Germline loops: CDR1 SGDLS, CDR2 YYNGEE. There are 15 residues in the CDR3. V lost 4 bases to trimming and J lost 3 bases, with 16 bases between them. The CDR3 here is CASSRLGAGDYGYTF. As DNA, the CDR3 is TGTGCCAGCAGCCGACTGGGGGCGGGCGACTATGGCTACACCTTC.

The table lists this clone with a count of one. The chain combines TRBV18 with TRBJ1-1; 7 bases fit TRBD1. This CDR3 is 14 amino acids long. J gave up 5 bases and V 2 bases, and 5 bases lay outside the gene matches. CDR1 and CDR2 (germline): KGHSH, LQKENI. CDR3 region: CASSPADRLTEAFF. In DNA form, the CDR3 reads TGTGCCAGCTCACCAGCGGACAGGTTGACTGAAGCTTTCTTT. Full variable domain (remainder filled in from reference TRBV18 and TRBJ1-1): NAGVMQNPRHLVRRRGQEARLRCSPMKGHSHVYWYRQLPEEGLKFMVYLQKENIIDESGMPKERFSAEFPKEGPSILRIQQVVRGDSAAYFCASSPADRLTEAFFGQGTRLTVV.

This chain joins TRBV3-1 (or the pseudogene TRBV3-2) and TRBJ2-5, with TRBD2 matching 8 bases. The trim removed 1 base at V and 4 bases at J, leaving 11 bases unmatched. This CDR3 region has 17 residues. Germline CDR1 is LGHDT and CDR2 is YNNKEL (reference sequence). The CDR3 here is CASSQGGSSGGGETQYF. In nucleotides, the CDR3 is TGTGCCAGCAGCCAAGGAGGGTCCAGCGGGGGAGGAGAGACCCAGTACTTC.

In DNA, the CDR3 is TGTGCCAGCAGCTTCAGGGATAGCTCCTACAATGAGCAGTTCTTC. Protein: CASSFRDSSYNEQFF. This sequence joins TRBV7-3 and TRBJ2-1, with D perhaps TRBD1 (5 bases). The V gene lost 3 bases and the J gene lost 0 bases, with 9 bases spanning the gap. There are 15 residues in the CDR3. CDR1 and CDR2 from the germline V gene are SGHTA and FQGTGA.

A single count supports this clone. V gene TRBV3-1 (or the pseudogene TRBV3-2) combines with J gene TRBJ2-1, with 9 positions matching TRBD2. The CDR3 loop spans 15 amino acids. With V trimmed by 5 bases and J by 1 base, 3 bases remained unmatched. From germline, CDR1 is LGHDT and CDR2 YNNKEL (reference sequence). In DNA, the CDR3 is TGTGCCAGCAGCTCCACTAGCGGGTCCTACAATGAGCAGTTCTTC. Encoded protein: CASSSTSGSYNEQFF.